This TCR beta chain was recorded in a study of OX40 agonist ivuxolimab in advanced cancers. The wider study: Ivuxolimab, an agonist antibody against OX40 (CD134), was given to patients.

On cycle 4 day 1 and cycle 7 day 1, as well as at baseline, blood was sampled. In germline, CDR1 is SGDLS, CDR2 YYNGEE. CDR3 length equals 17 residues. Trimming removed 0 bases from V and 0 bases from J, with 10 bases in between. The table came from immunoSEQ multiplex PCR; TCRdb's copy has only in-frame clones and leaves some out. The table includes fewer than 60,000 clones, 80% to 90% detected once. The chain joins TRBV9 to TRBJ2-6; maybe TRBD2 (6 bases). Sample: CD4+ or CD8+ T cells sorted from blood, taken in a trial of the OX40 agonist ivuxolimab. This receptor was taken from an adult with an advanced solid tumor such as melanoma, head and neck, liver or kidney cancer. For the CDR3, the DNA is TGTGCCAGCAGCGTAGATCCCGGGAGCTCTGGGGCCAACGTCCTGACTTTC. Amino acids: CASSVDPGSSGANVLTF.